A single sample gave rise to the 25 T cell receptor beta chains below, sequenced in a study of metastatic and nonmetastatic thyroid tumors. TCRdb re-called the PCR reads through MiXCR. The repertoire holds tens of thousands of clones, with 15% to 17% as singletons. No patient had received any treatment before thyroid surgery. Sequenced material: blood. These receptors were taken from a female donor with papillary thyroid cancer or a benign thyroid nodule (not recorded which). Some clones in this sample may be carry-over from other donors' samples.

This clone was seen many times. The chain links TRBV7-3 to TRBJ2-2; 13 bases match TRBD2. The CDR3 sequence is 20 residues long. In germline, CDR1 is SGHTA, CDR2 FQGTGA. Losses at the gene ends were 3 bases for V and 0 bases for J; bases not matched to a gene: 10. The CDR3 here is CASSFTRSGLAGANTGELFF. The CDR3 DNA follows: TGTGCCAGCAGCTTTACGAGATCCGGACTAGCGGGGGCGAACACCGGGGAGCTGTTTTTT.

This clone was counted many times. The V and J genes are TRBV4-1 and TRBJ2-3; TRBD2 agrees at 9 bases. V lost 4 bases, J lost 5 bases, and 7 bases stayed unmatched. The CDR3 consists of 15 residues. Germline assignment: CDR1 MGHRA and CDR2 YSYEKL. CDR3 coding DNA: TGCGCCAGCAGCCTCTCCTCGCGGGGGGGAGATACGCAGTATTTT. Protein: CASSLSSRGGDTQYF.

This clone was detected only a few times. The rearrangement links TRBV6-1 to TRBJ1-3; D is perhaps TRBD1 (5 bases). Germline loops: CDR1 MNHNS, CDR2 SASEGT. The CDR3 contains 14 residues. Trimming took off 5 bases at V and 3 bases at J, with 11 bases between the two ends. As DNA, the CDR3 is TGTGCCAGCAGTTCCCATACAGGTGGAAACACCATATATTTT. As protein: CASSSHTGGNTIYF.

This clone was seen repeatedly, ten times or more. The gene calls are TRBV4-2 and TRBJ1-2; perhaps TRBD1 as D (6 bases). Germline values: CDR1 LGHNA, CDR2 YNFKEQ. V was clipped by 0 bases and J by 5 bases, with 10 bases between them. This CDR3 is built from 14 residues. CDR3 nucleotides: TGTGCCAGCAGCCAAGATAACCAGGGGTATGGCTACACCTTC. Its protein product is CASSQDNQGYGYTF.

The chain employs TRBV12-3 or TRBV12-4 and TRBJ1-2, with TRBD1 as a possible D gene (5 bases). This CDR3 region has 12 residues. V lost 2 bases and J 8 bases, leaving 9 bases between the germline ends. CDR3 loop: CASSLTGIGYTF. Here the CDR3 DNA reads TGTGCCAGCAGTTTAACAGGTATAGGCTACACCTTC.

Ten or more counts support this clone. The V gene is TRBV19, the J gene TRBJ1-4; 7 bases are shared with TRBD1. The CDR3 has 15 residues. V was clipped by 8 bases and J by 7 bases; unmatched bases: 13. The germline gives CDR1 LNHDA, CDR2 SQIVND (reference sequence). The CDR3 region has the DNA TGTGCCAGTGGGGGTGTGGGGACAGTACGTGAAAAACTGTTTTTT. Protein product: CASGGVGTVREKLFF.

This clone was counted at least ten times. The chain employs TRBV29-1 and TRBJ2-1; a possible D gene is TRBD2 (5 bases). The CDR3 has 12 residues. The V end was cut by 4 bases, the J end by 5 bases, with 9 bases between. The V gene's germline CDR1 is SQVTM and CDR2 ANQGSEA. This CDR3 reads CSVVRRDNEQFF. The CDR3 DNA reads TGCAGCGTTGTCAGGCGGGACAATGAGCAGTTCTTC.

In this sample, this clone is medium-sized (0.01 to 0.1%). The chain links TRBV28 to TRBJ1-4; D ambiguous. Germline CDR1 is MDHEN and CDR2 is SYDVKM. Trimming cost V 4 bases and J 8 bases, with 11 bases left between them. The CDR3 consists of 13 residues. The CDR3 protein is CASSSGNTEKLFF. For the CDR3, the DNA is TGTGCCAGCAGTTCTGGGAATACGGAAAAACTGTTTTTT.

CDR3 DNA: TGTGCCTGGACAGGGGGCGCATCAGATACGCAGTATTTT. Its translation is CAWTGGASDTQYF. The chain is built from TRBV30 and TRBJ2-3; 8 nucleotides line up with TRBD1. CDR3 length equals 13 residues. Per the germline V gene, CDR1 is GTSNPN and CDR2 is SVGIG (reference sequence). V lost 4 bases to trimming and J lost 4 bases; unmatched junction nucleotides: 4.

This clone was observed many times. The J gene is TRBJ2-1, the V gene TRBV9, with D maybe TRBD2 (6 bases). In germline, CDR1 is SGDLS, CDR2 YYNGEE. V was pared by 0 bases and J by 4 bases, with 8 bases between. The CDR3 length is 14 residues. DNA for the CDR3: TGTGCCAGCAGCGTAGGGGCGGGGTACAATGAGCAGTTCTTC. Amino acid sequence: CASSVGAGYNEQFF.

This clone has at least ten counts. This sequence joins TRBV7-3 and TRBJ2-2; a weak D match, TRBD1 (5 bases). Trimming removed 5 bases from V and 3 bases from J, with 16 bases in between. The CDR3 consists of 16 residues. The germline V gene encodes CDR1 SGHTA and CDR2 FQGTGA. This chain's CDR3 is CASSQRGRADTGELFF. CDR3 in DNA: TGTGCCAGCAGCCAAAGGGGCAGGGCGGACACCGGGGAGCTGTTTTTT.

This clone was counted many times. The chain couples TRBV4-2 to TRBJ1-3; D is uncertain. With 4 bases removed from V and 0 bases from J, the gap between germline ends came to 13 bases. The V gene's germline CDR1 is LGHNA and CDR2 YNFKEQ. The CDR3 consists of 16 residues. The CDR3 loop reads CASSLTKGSSGNTIYF. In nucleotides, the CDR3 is TGTGCCAGCAGCCTCACAAAAGGATCCTCTGGAAACACCATATATTTT.

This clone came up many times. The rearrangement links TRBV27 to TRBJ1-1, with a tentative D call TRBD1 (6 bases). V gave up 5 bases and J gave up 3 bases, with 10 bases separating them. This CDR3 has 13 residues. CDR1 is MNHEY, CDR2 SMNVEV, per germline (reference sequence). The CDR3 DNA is TGTGCCAGCAGTACCGGACAGTACACTGAAGCTTTCTTT. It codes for CASSTGQYTEAFF.

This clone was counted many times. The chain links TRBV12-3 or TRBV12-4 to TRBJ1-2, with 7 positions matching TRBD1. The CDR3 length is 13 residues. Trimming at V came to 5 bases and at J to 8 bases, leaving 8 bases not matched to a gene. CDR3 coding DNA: TGTGCCAGCAGTCTCTCGACAGGGATGGGCTACACCTTC. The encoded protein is CASSLSTGMGYTF.

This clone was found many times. CDR3 sequence (DNA): TGTGCCAGCAGCACCCAGGGGGCGGGATTGGAGACCCAGTACTTC. This codes for CASSTQGAGLETQYF. The rearrangement links TRBV28 to TRBJ2-5, with TRBD1 identical over 8 bases. Germline CDR1 reads MDHEN; CDR2 reads SYDVKM. The V segment lost 6 bases and the J segment 5 bases; nucleotides outside the gene matches: 11. CDR3 length: 15 amino acids.

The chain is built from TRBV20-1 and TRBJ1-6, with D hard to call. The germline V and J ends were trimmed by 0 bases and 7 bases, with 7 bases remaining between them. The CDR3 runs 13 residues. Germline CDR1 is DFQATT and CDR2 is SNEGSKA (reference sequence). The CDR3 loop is CSARDQTNSPLHF. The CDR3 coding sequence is TGCAGTGCTAGAGACCAGACGAATTCACCCCTCCACTTT.

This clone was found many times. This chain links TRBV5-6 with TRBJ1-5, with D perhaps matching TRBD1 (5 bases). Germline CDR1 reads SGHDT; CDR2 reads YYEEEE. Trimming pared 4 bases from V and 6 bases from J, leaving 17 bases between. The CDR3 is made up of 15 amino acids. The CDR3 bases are TGTGCCAGCAGCGCCCGTGGGGCAGGGTCTCAGCCCCAGCATTTT. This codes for CASSARGAGSQPQHF.

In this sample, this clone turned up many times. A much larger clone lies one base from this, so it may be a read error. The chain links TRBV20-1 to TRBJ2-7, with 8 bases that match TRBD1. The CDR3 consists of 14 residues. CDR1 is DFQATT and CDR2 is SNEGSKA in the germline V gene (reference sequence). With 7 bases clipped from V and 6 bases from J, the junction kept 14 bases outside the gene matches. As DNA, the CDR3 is TGCAGTGGGGTGGCCCAGGGGGCCCGCAGCGAGCAGTACTTC. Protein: CSGVAQGARSEQYF.

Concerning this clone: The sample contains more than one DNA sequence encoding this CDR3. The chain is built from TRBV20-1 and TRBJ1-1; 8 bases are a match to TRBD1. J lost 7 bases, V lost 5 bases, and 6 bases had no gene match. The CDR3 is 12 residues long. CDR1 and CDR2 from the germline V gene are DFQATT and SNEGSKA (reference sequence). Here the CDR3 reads CSARTGSIEAFF. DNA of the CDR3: TGCAGTGCTCGGACAGGGTCCATTGAAGCTTTCTTT.

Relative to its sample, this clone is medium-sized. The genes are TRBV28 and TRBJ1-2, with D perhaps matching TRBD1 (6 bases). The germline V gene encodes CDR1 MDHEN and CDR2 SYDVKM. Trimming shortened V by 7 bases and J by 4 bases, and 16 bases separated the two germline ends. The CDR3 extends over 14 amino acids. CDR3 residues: CASNKGQGPYGYTF. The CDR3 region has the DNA TGTGCCAGCAACAAGGGTCAGGGGCCCTATGGCTACACCTTC.

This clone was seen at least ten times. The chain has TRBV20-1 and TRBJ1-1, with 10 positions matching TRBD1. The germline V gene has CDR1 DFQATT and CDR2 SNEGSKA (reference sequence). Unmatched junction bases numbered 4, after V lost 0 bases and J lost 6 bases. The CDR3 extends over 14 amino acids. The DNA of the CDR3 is TGCAGTGCTAGAGATGGACAGGGGGGCGCTGAAGCTTTCTTT. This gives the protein CSARDGQGGAEAFF.

CDR3 nucleotides: TGTGCCAGCAGTGTCGGGACTAGCTCCTACAATGAGCAGTTCTTC. Its protein is CASSVGTSSYNEQFF. The gene calls are TRBV2 and TRBJ2-1, with TRBD2 identical over 8 bases. This CDR3 has 15 residues. V dropped 4 bases and J dropped 0; count of bases not matched to a gene: 2. Per germline, CDR1 SNHLY and CDR2 FYNNEI.

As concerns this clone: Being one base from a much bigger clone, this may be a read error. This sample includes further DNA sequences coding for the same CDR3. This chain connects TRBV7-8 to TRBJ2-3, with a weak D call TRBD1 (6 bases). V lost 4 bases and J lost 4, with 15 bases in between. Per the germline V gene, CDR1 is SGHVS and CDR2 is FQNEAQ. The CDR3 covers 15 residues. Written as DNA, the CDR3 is TGTGCCAGCAGCTCCGGGACAAGCCGATCAGATACGCAGTATTTT. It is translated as CASSSGTSRSDTQYF.

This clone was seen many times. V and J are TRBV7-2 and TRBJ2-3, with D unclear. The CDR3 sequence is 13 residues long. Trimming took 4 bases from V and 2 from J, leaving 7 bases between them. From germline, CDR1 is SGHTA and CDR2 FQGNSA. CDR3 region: CASSWTSTDTQYF. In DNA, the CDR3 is TGTGCCAGCAGCTGGACGTCCACAGATACGCAGTATTTT. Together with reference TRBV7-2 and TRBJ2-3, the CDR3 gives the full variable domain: GAGVSQSPSNKVTEKGKDVELRCDPISGHTALYWYRQSLGQGLEFLIYFQGNSAPDKSGLPSDRFSAERTGGSVSTLTIQRTQQEDSAVYLCASSWTSTDTQYFGPGTRLTVL.

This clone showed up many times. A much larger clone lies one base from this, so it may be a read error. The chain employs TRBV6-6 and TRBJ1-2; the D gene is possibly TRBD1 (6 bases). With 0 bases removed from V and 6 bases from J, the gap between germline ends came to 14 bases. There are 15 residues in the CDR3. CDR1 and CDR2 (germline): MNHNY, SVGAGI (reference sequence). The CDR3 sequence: CASSYSRDTGDGYTF. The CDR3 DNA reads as TGTGCCAGCAGTTACTCACGGGACACGGGAGATGGCTACACCTTC.